The following is a T cell receptor (beta chain) sequence with its context. Antigen unknown. This sample was included in a study of cytomegalovirus exposure and HLA in healthy donors. Overall study context: Earlier sequencing of some 190 million T cells yielded roughly 120 million unique TCR beta sequences. Notes on the study in general: TCR sequences were mostly rare, though some public TCRs occurred in many donors. In a later analysis, HLA-C alleles had the fewest associated TCRs, DRB1 alleles the most.

13 Jbeta primers and 60 Vbeta primers were used for the PCR. Some clones are missing from TCRdb's copy, which holds only in-frame ones; the method was immunoSEQ multiplex PCR. The table has hundreds of thousands of clones, more than 60% seen once; the top ten hold roughly 15%. The CDR3 spans 11 residues. V gave up 3 bases and J gave up 10 bases, with 9 bases separating them. Germline V gene lookup returns CDR1 SEHNR and CDR2 FQNEAQ (reference sequence). The sequence was obtained from a man aged 40-50 years in good health and CMV-seronegative. This rearrangement joins TRBV7-9 to TRBJ1-1; D is uncertain. The specimen sequenced was PBMCs. The CDR3 region has the DNA TGTGCCAGCAGCTTGTCGGGGAGAGCTTTCTTT. Its translation: CASSLSGRAFF.